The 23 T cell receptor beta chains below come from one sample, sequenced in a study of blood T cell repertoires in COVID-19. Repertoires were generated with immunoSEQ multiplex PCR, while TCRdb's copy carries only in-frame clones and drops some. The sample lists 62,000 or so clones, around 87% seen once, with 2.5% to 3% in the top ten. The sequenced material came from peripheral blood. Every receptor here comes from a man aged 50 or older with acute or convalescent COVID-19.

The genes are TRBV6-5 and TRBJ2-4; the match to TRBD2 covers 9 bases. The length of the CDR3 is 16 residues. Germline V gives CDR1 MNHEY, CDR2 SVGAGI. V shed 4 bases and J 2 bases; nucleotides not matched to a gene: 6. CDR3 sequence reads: CASSSGGRAPKNIQYF. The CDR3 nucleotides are TGTGCCAGCAGTTCCGGCGGGAGGGCCCCCAAAAACATTCAGTACTTC.

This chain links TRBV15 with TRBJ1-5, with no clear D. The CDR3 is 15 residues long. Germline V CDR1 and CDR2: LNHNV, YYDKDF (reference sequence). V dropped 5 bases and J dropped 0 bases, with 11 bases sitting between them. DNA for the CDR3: TGTGCCACCAGCGACACAGTATATAGCAATCAGCCCCAGCATTTT. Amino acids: CATSDTVYSNQPQHF.

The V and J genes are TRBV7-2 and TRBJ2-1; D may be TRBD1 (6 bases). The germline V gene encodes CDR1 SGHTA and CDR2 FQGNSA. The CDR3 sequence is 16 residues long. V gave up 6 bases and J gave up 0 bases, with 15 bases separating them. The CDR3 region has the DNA TGTGCCAGCAGTTCAGGGGTGCGGAGCTCCTACAATGAGCAGTTCTTC. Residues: CASSSGVRSSYNEQFF.

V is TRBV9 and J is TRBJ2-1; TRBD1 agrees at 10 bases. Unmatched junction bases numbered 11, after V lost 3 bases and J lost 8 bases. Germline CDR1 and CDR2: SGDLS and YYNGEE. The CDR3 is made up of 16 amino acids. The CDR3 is CASSDGTGDLWDEQFF. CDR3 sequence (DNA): TGTGCCAGCAGCGATGGGACAGGGGACCTTTGGGATGAGCAGTTCTTC.

CDR3 nucleotides: TGTGCCAGTAGTATACGCTCCGTTGCGGGGTCGAACACTGAAGCTTTCTTT. Protein: CASSIRSVAGSNTEAFF. The V call is TRBV19, the J call TRBJ1-1; D is unresolved. Germline CDR1 reads LNHDA; CDR2 reads SQIVND (reference sequence). V gave up 2 bases and J gave up 1 base, with 17 bases separating them. The CDR3 spans 17 residues. The full variable domain, rest sourced from reference TRBV19 and TRBJ1-1, is DGGITQSPKYLFRKEGQNVTLSCEQNLNHDAMYWYRQDPGQGLRLIYYSQIVNDFQKGDIAEGYSVSREKKESFPLTVTSAQKNPTAFYLCASSIRSVAGSNTEAFFGQGTRLTVV.

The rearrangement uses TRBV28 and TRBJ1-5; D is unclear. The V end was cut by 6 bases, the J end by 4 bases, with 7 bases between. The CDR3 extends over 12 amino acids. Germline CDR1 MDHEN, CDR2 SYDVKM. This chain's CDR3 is CASRSGNQPQHF. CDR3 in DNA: TGTGCCAGCAGAAGCGGGAATCAGCCCCAGCATTTT. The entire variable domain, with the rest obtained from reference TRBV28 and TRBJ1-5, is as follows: DVKVTQSSRYLVKRTGEKVFLECVQDMDHENMFWYRQDPGLGLRLIYFSYDVKMKEKGDIPEGYSVSREKKERFSLILESASTNQTSMYLCASRSGNQPQHFGDGTRLSIL.

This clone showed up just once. CDR3 residues: CASSPPASGVSTDTQYF. In nucleotides, the CDR3 is TGTGCCAGCTCACCACCGGCTAGCGGGGTCAGCACAGATACGCAGTATTTT. This chain joins TRBV18 and TRBJ2-3, with 9 bases identical to TRBD2. Trimming at V came to 0 bases and at J to 0 bases, leaving 4 bases not matched to a gene. This CDR3 is built from 17 residues. Germline values: CDR1 KGHSH, CDR2 LQKENI.

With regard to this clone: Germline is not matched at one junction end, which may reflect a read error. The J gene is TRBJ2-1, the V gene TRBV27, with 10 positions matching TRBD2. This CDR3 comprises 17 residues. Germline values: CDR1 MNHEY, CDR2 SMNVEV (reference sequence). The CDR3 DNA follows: TGTGTCAGCAGTTTTAGGGCAGATGGGACTAGCGACAATGAGCAGTTCTTC. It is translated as CVSSFRADGTSDNEQFF.

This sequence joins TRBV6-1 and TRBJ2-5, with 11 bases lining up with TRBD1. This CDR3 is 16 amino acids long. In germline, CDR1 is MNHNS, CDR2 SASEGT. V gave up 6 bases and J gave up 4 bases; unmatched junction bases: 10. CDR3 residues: CASSELSGTGGETQYF. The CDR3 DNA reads TGTGCCAGCAGCGAACTTTCCGGGACAGGGGGAGAGACCCAGTACTTC.

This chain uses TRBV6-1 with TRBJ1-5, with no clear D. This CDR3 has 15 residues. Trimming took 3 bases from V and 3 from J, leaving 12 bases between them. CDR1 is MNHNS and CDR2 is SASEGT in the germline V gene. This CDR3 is CASSEPGLLNQPQHF. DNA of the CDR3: TGTGCCAGCAGTGAGCCCGGGTTGCTCAATCAGCCCCAGCATTTT.

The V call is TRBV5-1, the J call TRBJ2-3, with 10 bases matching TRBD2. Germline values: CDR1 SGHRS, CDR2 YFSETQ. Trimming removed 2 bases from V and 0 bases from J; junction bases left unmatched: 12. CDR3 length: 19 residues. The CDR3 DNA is TGCGCCAGCAGCTTTCTAGTCACTAGCGGGATGGGTAGCACAGATACGCAGTATTTT. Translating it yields CASSFLVTSGMGSTDTQYF.

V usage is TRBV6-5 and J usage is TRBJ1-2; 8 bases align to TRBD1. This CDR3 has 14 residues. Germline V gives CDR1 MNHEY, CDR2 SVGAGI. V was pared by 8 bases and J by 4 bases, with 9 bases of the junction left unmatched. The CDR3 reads CASRLGQGVYGYTF. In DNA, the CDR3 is TGTGCCAGCCGACTCGGACAGGGCGTCTATGGCTACACCTTC.

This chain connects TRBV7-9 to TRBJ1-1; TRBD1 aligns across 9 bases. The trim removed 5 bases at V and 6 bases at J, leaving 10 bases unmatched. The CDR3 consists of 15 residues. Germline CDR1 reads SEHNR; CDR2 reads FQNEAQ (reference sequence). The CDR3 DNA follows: TGTGCCAGCAGCGAGAAGACAGGGGGTGACCCTGAAGCTTTCTTT. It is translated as CASSEKTGGDPEAFF.

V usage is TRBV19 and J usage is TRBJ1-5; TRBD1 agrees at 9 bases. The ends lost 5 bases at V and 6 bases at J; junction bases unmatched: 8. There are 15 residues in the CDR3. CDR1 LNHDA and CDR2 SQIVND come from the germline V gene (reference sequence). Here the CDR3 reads CASSPITGGFQPQHF. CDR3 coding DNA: TGTGCCAGTAGTCCTATAACAGGGGGCTTTCAGCCCCAGCATTTT.

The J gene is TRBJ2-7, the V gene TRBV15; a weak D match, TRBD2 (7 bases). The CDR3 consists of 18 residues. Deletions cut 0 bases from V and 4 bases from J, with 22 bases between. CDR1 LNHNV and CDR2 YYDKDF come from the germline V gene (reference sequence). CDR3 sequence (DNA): TGTGCCACCAGCAGAGATGGTTCGGGGGGCGTTTTCGGGTACGAGCAGTACTTC. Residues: CATSRDGSGGVFGYEQYF.

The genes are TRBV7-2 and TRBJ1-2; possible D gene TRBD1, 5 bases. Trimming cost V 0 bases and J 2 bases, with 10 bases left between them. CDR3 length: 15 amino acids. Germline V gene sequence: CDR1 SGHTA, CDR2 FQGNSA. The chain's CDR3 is CASSLARRGNYGYTF. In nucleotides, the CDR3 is TGTGCCAGCAGCTTAGCGCGGCGGGGGAACTATGGCTACACCTTC.

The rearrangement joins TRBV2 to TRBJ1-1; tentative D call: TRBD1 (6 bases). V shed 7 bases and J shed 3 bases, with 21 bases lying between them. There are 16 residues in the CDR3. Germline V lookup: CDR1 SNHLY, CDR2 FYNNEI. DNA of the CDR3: TGTGCCAGCACTCGGAAACGACAGGTTTGGTACACTGAAGCTTTCTTT. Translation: CASTRKRQVWYTEAFF.

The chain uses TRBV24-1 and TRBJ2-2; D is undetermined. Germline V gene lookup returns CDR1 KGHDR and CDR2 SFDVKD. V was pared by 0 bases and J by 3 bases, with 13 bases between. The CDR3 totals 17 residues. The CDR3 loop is CATSDLGQAIDTGELFF. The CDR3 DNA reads TGTGCCACCAGTGATTTGGGGCAGGCCATTGACACCGGGGAGCTGTTTTTT.

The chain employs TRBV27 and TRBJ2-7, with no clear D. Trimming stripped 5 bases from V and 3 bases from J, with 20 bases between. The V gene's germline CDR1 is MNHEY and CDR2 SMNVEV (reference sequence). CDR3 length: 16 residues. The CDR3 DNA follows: TGTGCCAGCAGTATTTACGAATACAGTGGATTCTACGAGCAGTACTTC. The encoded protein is CASSIYEYSGFYEQYF.

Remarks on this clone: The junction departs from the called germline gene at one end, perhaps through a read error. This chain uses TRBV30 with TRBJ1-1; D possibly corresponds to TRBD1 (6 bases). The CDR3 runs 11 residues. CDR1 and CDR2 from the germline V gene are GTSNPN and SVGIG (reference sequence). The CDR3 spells CTGSMFTEAFF. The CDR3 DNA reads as TGCACAGGGTCGATGTTCACTGAAGCTTTCTTT.

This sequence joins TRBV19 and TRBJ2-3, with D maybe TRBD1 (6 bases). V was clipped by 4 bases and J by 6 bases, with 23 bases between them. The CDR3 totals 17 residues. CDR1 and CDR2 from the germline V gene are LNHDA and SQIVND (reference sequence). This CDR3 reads CASSTSGQYPPPDTQYF. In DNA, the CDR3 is TGTGCCAGTAGTACATCAGGACAGTACCCACCCCCGGATACGCAGTATTTT.

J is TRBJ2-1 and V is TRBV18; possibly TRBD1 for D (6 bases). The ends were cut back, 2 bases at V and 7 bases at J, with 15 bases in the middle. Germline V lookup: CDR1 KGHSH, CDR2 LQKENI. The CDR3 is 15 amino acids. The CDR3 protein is CASSPSQGFVNEQFF. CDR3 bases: TGTGCCAGCTCACCAAGTCAGGGGTTTGTAAATGAGCAGTTCTTC.

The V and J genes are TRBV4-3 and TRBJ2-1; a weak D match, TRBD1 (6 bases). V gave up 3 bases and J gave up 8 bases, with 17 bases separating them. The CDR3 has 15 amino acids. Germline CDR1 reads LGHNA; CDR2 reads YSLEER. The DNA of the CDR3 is TGCGCCAGCAGCCAGGCTTACACAGGGTTAGATGAGCAGTTCTTC. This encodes CASSQAYTGLDEQFF.